This T cell receptor beta chain was captured by sequencing in a study of T cell changes during pregnancy in multiple sclerosis. The germline CDR1 and CDR2 sequences are SGDLS and YYNGEE. V trimming: 0 bases; J trimming: 5 bases; junction bases outside the gene matches: 11. The CDR3 loop spans 17 amino acids. The protocol was immunoSEQ multiplex PCR, while the TCRdb copy is restricted to in-frame clones and leaves out a portion. The data contain under 55,000 clones, approximately 91% of them singletons. This chain links TRBV9 with TRBJ2-3; 8 bases are shared with TRBD2. The receptor was isolated from a female donor with multiple sclerosis, enrolled in a pregnancy study. Sequenced here: CD8+ T cells from peripheral blood mononuclear cells, sampled after pregnancy. The CDR3, as DNA: TGTGCCAGCAGCGTAGAATTTATGGTAGCGGGGATAGATACGCAGTATTTT. It encodes CASSVEFMVAGIDTQYF.